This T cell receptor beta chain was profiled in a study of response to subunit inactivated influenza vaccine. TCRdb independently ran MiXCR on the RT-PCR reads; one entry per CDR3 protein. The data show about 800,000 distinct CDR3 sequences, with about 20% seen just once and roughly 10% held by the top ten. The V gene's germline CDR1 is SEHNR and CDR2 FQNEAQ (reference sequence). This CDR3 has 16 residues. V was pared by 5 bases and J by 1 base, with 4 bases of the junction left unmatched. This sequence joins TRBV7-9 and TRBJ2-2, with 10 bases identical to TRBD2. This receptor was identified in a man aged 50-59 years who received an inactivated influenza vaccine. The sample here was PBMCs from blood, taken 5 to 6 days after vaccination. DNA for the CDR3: TGTGCCAGCAGCATTAGCGGGAGGAGGAACACCGGGGAGCTGTTTTTT. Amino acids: CASSISGRRNTGELFF.